This passage covers 10 T cell receptor beta chains from one sample sequenced in a study of technical replicates of blood from a few donors. Generated by immunoSEQ multiplex PCR, the TCRdb table keeps only in-frame clones and is missing some. The profile covers roughly 100,000 clones, with about 96% appearing a single time and 0.35% to 0.45% taken by the ten largest. The sequenced material came from T cells isolated from PBMCs. These receptors all come from a human donor in good health.

The rearrangement links TRBV11-3 to TRBJ2-2; maybe TRBD1 (6 bases). Germline CDR1 and CDR2: SGHNT and YENEEA. The V end was cut by 8 bases, the J end by 6 bases, with 16 bases between. This CDR3 region has 14 residues. The CDR3 DNA sequence: TGTGCCAGCGAGGCAGGGGATTTTCCCGGGGAGCTGTTTTTT. Its protein product is CASEAGDFPGELFF. Full variable domain (rest looked up from reference TRBV11-3 and TRBJ2-2): EAGVVQSPRYKIIEKKQPVAFWCNPISGHNTLYWYLQNLGQGPELLIRYENEEAVDDSQLPKDRFSAERLKGVDSTLKIQPAELGDSAVYLCASEAGDFPGELFFGEGSRLTVL.

In its sample, this clone was seen once. This rearrangement joins TRBV6-5 to TRBJ2-2, with D maybe TRBD1 (5 bases). CDR1 is MNHEY and CDR2 is SVGAGI in the germline V gene. The germline V and J ends were trimmed by 8 bases and 6 bases, with 16 bases remaining between them. The CDR3 loop spans 14 amino acids. CDR3 sequence reads: CASLRGGESGELFF. In DNA form, the CDR3 reads TGTGCCAGCCTAAGGGGTGGCGAATCCGGGGAGCTGTTTTTT.

The V and J genes are TRBV4-1 and TRBJ2-4; a weak D match, TRBD1 (5 bases). The CDR3 contains 16 residues. V was shortened by 4 bases and J by 3 bases, with 16 bases between the two germline ends. Germline CDR1 and CDR2: MGHRA and YSYEKL. CDR3 in DNA: TGCGCCAGCAGCCTGTTGGGGTTCAGGGACAAAAACATTCAGTACTTC. It codes for CASSLLGFRDKNIQYF.

In nucleotides, the CDR3 is TGTGCCAGCAACCCGACAGGGTCAACTGAAGCTTTCTTT. Protein: CASNPTGSTEAFF. The rearrangement joins TRBV27 to TRBJ1-1; TRBD1 matches at 7 bases. J gave up 5 bases and V 7 bases, and 7 bases lay outside the gene matches. CDR1 is MNHEY and CDR2 is SMNVEV in the germline V gene (reference sequence). This CDR3 has 13 residues.

V usage is TRBV28 and J usage is TRBJ2-1; D is ambiguous. CDR1 is MDHEN, CDR2 SYDVKM, per germline. This CDR3 has 13 amino acids. V was cut by 7 bases and J by 3 bases, with 10 bases left in between. Written as DNA, the CDR3 is TGTGCCAGCACCCCTTACATCTACAATGAGCAGTTCTTC. It specifies CASTPYIYNEQFF.

V is TRBV28 and J is TRBJ2-7; 9 nucleotides line up with TRBD2. Germline CDR1 and CDR2: MDHEN and SYDVKM. The CDR3 runs 16 residues. V trimming: 9 bases; J trimming: 5 bases; junction bases outside the gene matches: 17. The CDR3 protein is CASRPRWGLASNEQYF. CDR3 DNA: TGTGCCAGTCGTCCGAGGTGGGGACTAGCTTCCAACGAGCAGTACTTC. Supplemented by reference TRBV28 and TRBJ2-7, the full variable domain reads DVKVTQSSRYLVKRTGEKVFLECVQDMDHENMFWYRQDPGLGLRLIYFSYDVKMKEKGDIPEGYSVSREKKERFSLILESASTNQTSMYLCASRPRWGLASNEQYFGPGTRLTVT.

The chain's CDR3 is CATHRIPGGNGYTF. The CDR3 DNA reads TGTGCCACCCATCGAATACCAGGGGGCAATGGCTACACCTTC. V gene TRBV6-5 combines with J gene TRBJ1-2; 8 bases match TRBD1. This CDR3 comprises 14 residues. CDR1 MNHEY and CDR2 SVGAGI come from the germline V gene. V lost 10 bases, J lost 6 bases, and 13 bases stayed unmatched.

In DNA, the CDR3 is TGTGCCAGCAGCTTAGGGGTCAGCGTAACATCAAATCAGCCCCAGCATTTT. The encoded protein is CASSLGVSVTSNQPQHF. The chain employs TRBV11-3 and TRBJ1-5; the D is unclear. Germline-derived CDR1 and CDR2 are SGHNT and YENEEA. V lost 1 base and J lost 4, with 17 bases in between. This CDR3 comprises 17 residues.

The CDR3 sequence: CASSQGQGEPYEQYF. In nucleotides, the CDR3 is TGTGCCAGCAGCCAGGGACAGGGAGAACCCTACGAGCAGTACTTC. The chain is built from TRBV5-4 and TRBJ2-7, with TRBD1 identical over 9 bases. V lost 4 bases to trimming and J lost 2 bases; unmatched junction nucleotides: 7. This CDR3 has 15 residues. The germline V gene has CDR1 SGHNT and CDR2 YYREEE (reference sequence).

This chain links TRBV10-3 with TRBJ1-2; D is possibly TRBD1 (6 bases). The V and J ends lost 6 bases and 8 bases respectively, with 16 bases between them. The CDR3 totals 13 residues. Per germline, CDR1 ENHRY and CDR2 SYGVKD. The CDR3 reads CAISPTGAGGYTF. The DNA of the CDR3 is TGTGCCATCAGCCCGACAGGTGCCGGCGGCTACACCTTC.